Sequencing of this T cell receptor (beta chain) was carried out in a study of post-analysis software for immune sequencing data. Study in general: Relapsing-remitting, secondary progressive and progressive-relapsing forms of multiple sclerosis all featured among disease courses. Study observations and caveats: The five TRBV segments detected at higher frequency in patients than in controls included TRBV5-6, TRBV5-1 and TRBV20-1.

V was cut by 4 bases and J by 2 bases, with 12 bases left in between. The CDR3 loop spans 15 amino acids. Germline lookup yields CDR1 SNHLY and CDR2 FYNNEI. Each TCR beta cDNA library carried unique molecular identifiers. From the PCR reads, TCRdb called clonotypes with MiXCR, one entry per CDR3 protein. The sample lists 750,000 to 950,000 distinct CDR3 sequences; about half were seen once. As regards this clonotype: No antigen is known for it.

This chain joins TRBV2 and TRBJ2-4, with a weak D call TRBD2 (6 bases). The sequencing sample was made of blood. This clonotype originated in a girl between 5 and 17 years old with multiple sclerosis. The CDR3 loop reads CASSGGEISKNIQYF. In DNA, the CDR3 is TGTGCCAGCAGTGGGGGGGAGATATCCAAAAACATTCAGTACTTC.